This TCR beta chain was obtained from a study of control samples from healthy donors and cancer patients. Germline V lookup: CDR1 WSHSY, CDR2 SAAADI. The V gene lost 8 bases and the J gene lost 1 base, with 6 bases spanning the gap. This CDR3 has 11 amino acids. Method: immunoSEQ multiplex PCR; TCRdb's copy keeps in-frame clones and lacks some. Of tens of thousands of clones in the sample, approximately 89% were seen once. The chain joins TRBV10-2 to TRBJ2-7; tentative D call: TRBD2 (5 bases). Sequenced input: PBMCs. This receptor was taken from a man aged 55-75 years with colorectal cancer. The CDR3 spells CASGESYEQYF. CDR3 coding DNA: TGCGCCAGCGGGGAGTCCTACGAGCAGTACTTC.